A selection of T cell receptor beta chains follows, all from one sample in a study of CD8 T cells in Susac syndrome. Using its own MiXCR run on the immunoSEQ multiplex PCR reads, TCRdb lists one record per CDR3 protein. Here the sample spans about 200,000 distinct CDR3 sequences, about 93% being singletons. Sequencing was done on a sample of CD8+ T cells from PBMCs. These receptor sequences come from a human donor with multiple sclerosis. Both conserved end residues are part of each CDR3. Fields, in order: clone size, V gene, J gene, D gene, CDR3 DNA, CDR3 protein. A D gene is named only where the DNA matches it firmly. Some rows mark clone size as missing; the rest say once, few, many or name a class of expanded clone.

clone size: .
V gene: TRBV30
J gene: TRBJ2-1
D gene: .
CDR3 DNA: TGTGCCTGGAGTGGTTATACCGCCTACAATGAGCAGTTCTTC
CDR3 protein: CAWSGYTAYNEQFF

clone size: .
V gene: TRBV12-3/TRBV12-4
J gene: TRBJ2-2
D gene: .
CDR3 DNA: TGTGCCAGCAGTTTCGAAACCCATAGCGATGGCACCGGGGAGCTGTTTTTT
CDR3 protein: CASSFETHSDGTGELFF

clone size: .
V gene: TRBV12-5
J gene: TRBJ2-7
D gene: .
CDR3 DNA: TGTGCTAGTGGTTTGTGGCAAAAGGAGCAGTACTTC
CDR3 protein: CASGLWQKEQYF

clone size: .
V gene: TRBV5-6
J gene: TRBJ2-1
D gene: .
CDR3 DNA: TGTGCCAGCAGCTTCCCCACAGAGGGTAATGAGCAGTTCTTC
CDR3 protein: CASSFPTEGNEQFF

clone size: .
V gene: TRBV13
J gene: TRBJ1-1
D gene: TRBD1
CDR3 DNA: TGTGCCAGCAGCTCACAGGGGACCTTGAAAGCTTTCTTT
CDR3 protein: CASSSQGTLKAFF

clone size: .
V gene: TRBV19
J gene: TRBJ2-1
D gene: TRBD2
CDR3 DNA: TGTGCCAGTAGTATGACGGGTGATGGACTAGCGGGCAGCTACAATGAGCAGTTCTTC
CDR3 protein: CASSMTGDGLAGSYNEQFF

clone size: .
V gene: TRBV19
J gene: TRBJ1-2
D gene: .
CDR3 DNA: TGTGCCAGTAGTATGGGGAGTGGCTACACCTTC
CDR3 protein: CASSMGSGYTF

clone size: .
V gene: TRBV30
J gene: TRBJ1-1
D gene: .
CDR3 DNA: TGTGCCTGCTACGGGACGAACACTGAAGCTTTCTTT
CDR3 protein: CACYGTNTEAFF

clone size: .
V gene: TRBV13
J gene: TRBJ2-7
D gene: .
CDR3 DNA: TGTGCCAGCAGCTTAGGTGATAACTACGAGCAGTACTTC
CDR3 protein: CASSLGDNYEQYF

clone size: .
V gene: TRBV10-3
J gene: TRBJ1-3
D gene: TRBD1
CDR3 DNA: TGTGCCATCAGTGAGCCGGGACAGGGCCCCTCTGGAAACACCATATATTTT
CDR3 protein: CAISEPGQGPSGNTIYF

clone size: .
V gene: TRBV7-9
J gene: TRBJ2-2
D gene: .
CDR3 DNA: TGTGCCAGCAGCTTAGCGGTTCACGGGGAGCTGTTTTTT
CDR3 protein: CASSLAVHGELFF

clone size: .
V gene: TRBV11-1
J gene: TRBJ2-1
D gene: .
CDR3 DNA: TGTGCCAGCAGCTTAGGGACTCTGAACCAGATAGAGAGCTCCTACAATGAGCAGTTCTTC
CDR3 protein: CASSLGTLNQIESSYNEQFF

clone size: .
V gene: TRBV21-1
J gene: TRBJ2-2
D gene: .
CDR3 DNA: TGTGCCACATCTTTCGGGGCGATAGACACCGGGGAGCTGTTTTTT
CDR3 protein: CATSFGAIDTGELFF

clone size: .
V gene: TRBV27
J gene: TRBJ2-1
D gene: TRBD1
CDR3 DNA: TGTGCCAGCAGTCCCACAGGGGCTGAGCAGTTCTTC
CDR3 protein: CASSPTGAEQFF

clone size: .
V gene: TRBV11-2
J gene: TRBJ2-1
D gene: .
CDR3 DNA: TGTGCCAGCGGACCTAGCCCTCCTTTATTC
CDR3 protein: CASGPSPPLF

clone size: .
V gene: TRBV9
J gene: TRBJ1-2
D gene: TRBD1
CDR3 DNA: TGTGCCAGCAGCAGACCCGGGACAGGGGATCACTATGGCTACACCTTC
CDR3 protein: CASSRPGTGDHYGYTF

clone size: .
V gene: TRBV27
J gene: TRBJ2-1
D gene: .
CDR3 DNA: TGTGCCAGCAGTTTAGATAACAATGAGCAGTTCTTC
CDR3 protein: CASSLDNNEQFF

clone size: .
V gene: TRBV7-9
J gene: TRBJ1-4
D gene: .
CDR3 DNA: TGTGCCAGCAGCGCGCCCCCGCCAACTAATGAAAAACTGTTTTTT
CDR3 protein: CASSAPPPTNEKLFF

clone size: .
V gene: TRBV4-3
J gene: TRBJ2-1
D gene: .
CDR3 DNA: TGCGCCAGCAGCCGATACTCGGACGGACCCTCTTTGGGTGAGCAGTTCTTC
CDR3 protein: CASSRYSDGPSLGEQFF

clone size: .
V gene: TRBV7-9
J gene: TRBJ2-7
D gene: TRBD1
CDR3 DNA: TGTGCCAGCAGCTTAGTACTCGGGGACAGGGCCTACGAGCAGTACTTC
CDR3 protein: CASSLVLGDRAYEQYF

clone size: few
V gene: TRBV12-3/TRBV12-4
J gene: TRBJ2-2
D gene: TRBD1
CDR3 DNA: TGTGCCAGCAGCTTAAGGGGACAGACGAACACCGGGGAGCTGTTTTTT
CDR3 protein: CASSLRGQTNTGELFF

clone size: .
V gene: TRBV7-2
J gene: TRBJ1-2
D gene: .
CDR3 DNA: TGTGCCAGCAGCTTAGCGGGTTATGGCTACACCTTC
CDR3 protein: CASSLAGYGYTF

clone size: .
V gene: TRBV6-2/TRBV6-3
J gene: TRBJ2-7
D gene: TRBD2
CDR3 DNA: TGTGCCAGCAGCACCGGGACTAGCGGTTCTCTACCCTACGAGCAGTACTTC
CDR3 protein: CASSTGTSGSLPYEQYF

clone size: .
V gene: TRBV12-3/TRBV12-4
J gene: TRBJ2-3
D gene: TRBD2
CDR3 DNA: TGTGCCAGCAGTTCGGGGGGGGCAACAGATACGCAGTATTTT
CDR3 protein: CASSSGGATDTQYF

clone size: .
V gene: TRBV20-1
J gene: TRBJ2-1
D gene: TRBD2
CDR3 DNA: TGCAGTGCCCCCCCGAGCGGGGGCCACTACAATGAGCAGTTCTTC
CDR3 protein: CSAPPSGGHYNEQFF

clone size: once
V gene: TRBV12-3/TRBV12-4
J gene: TRBJ1-6
D gene: .
CDR3 DNA: TGTGCCAGCAGTGAATCTGGGGGAGGGAATTCACCCCTCCACTTT
CDR3 protein: CASSESGGGNSPLHF

clone size: .
V gene: TRBV12-5
J gene: TRBJ2-5
D gene: .
CDR3 DNA: TGTGCTAGTGGTTTGGCTCCCGTGGAGACCCAGTACTTC
CDR3 protein: CASGLAPVETQYF

clone size: .
V gene: TRBV11-2
J gene: TRBJ2-1
D gene: .
CDR3 DNA: TGTGCCAGCAGCTTAACTTTGGGGGGGCCCAGCTCCTACAATGAGCAGTTCTTC
CDR3 protein: CASSLTLGGPSSYNEQFF

clone size: .
V gene: TRBV13
J gene: TRBJ1-2
D gene: .
CDR3 DNA: TGTGCCAGCAGCTTAGCCGGGACATATACTAACTATGGCTACACCTTC
CDR3 protein: CASSLAGTYTNYGYTF

clone size: .
V gene: TRBV7-3
J gene: TRBJ2-6
D gene: .
CDR3 DNA: TGTGCCAGCAGCTTAGGTTCAGGCGACTCTGGGGCCAACGTCCTGACTTTC
CDR3 protein: CASSLGSGDSGANVLTF

clone size: .
V gene: TRBV27
J gene: TRBJ2-5
D gene: .
CDR3 DNA: TGTGCCAGCAGTGAGGGGACGAGCATCCAAGAGACCCAGTACTTC
CDR3 protein: CASSEGTSIQETQYF

clone size: .
V gene: TRBV7-9
J gene: TRBJ1-4
D gene: TRBD1
CDR3 DNA: TGTGCCAGCAGCTCTCTAACGACAGGGGGCGAGGATGAAAAACTGTTTTTT
CDR3 protein: CASSSLTTGGEDEKLFF

clone size: .
V gene: TRBV5-1
J gene: TRBJ2-2
D gene: TRBD1
CDR3 DNA: TGCGCCAGCAGTCCCGACAGGGAGAACACCGGGGAGCTGTTTTTT
CDR3 protein: CASSPDRENTGELFF

clone size: .
V gene: TRBV13
J gene: TRBJ2-1
D gene: TRBD1
CDR3 DNA: TGTGCCAGCAGCTCGTCGTGGGGACAGGGTATGGGGAATGAGCAGTTCTTC
CDR3 protein: CASSSSWGQGMGNEQFF

clone size: .
V gene: TRBV6-1
J gene: TRBJ2-7
D gene: .
CDR3 DNA: TGTGCCAGCAGTGTGATAGTCTCCTACGAGCAGTACTTC
CDR3 protein: CASSVIVSYEQYF

clone size: .
V gene: TRBV20-1
J gene: TRBJ1-1
D gene: TRBD1
CDR3 DNA: TGCAGTGCCTGGGAAGGGGGCGAAGAAGCTTTCTTT
CDR3 protein: CSAWEGGEEAFF

clone size: .
V gene: TRBV9
J gene: TRBJ1-1
D gene: .
CDR3 DNA: TGTGCCAGCAGCCCCTCGGGATCAAAGAACACTGAAGCTTTCTTT
CDR3 protein: CASSPSGSKNTEAFF

clone size: .
V gene: TRBV14
J gene: TRBJ1-1
D gene: .
CDR3 DNA: TGTGCCAGCAGCCAAAGGTGGAAGAACACTGAAGCTTTCTTT
CDR3 protein: CASSQRWKNTEAFF

clone size: .
V gene: TRBV9
J gene: TRBJ2-7
D gene: .
CDR3 DNA: TGTGCCAGCAGCGTAGGGGGGTATGTTTACGAGCAGTACTTC
CDR3 protein: CASSVGGYVYEQYF

clone size: .
V gene: TRBV29-1
J gene: TRBJ1-1
D gene: TRBD1
CDR3 DNA: TGCAGCGACGGAGCCGGGACAGGGGGCACTGAAGCTTTCTTT
CDR3 protein: CSDGAGTGGTEAFF

clone size: .
V gene: TRBV19
J gene: TRBJ2-1
D gene: TRBD2
CDR3 DNA: TGTGCCAGTAGTATTGCGGGCGGGGGGGCCTACAATGAGCAGTTCTTC
CDR3 protein: CASSIAGGGAYNEQFF

clone size: .
V gene: TRBV19
J gene: TRBJ1-1
D gene: .
CDR3 DNA: TGTGCCAGTAGTACTTCGACAGTGCGCACTGAAGCTTTCTTT
CDR3 protein: CASSTSTVRTEAFF

clone size: .
V gene: TRBV12-3/TRBV12-4
J gene: TRBJ2-1
D gene: .
CDR3 DNA: TGTGCCAGCAGTTTAATCAGGATCAATGAGCAGTTCTTC
CDR3 protein: CASSLIRINEQFF

clone size: .
V gene: TRBV5-6
J gene: TRBJ1-2
D gene: TRBD1
CDR3 DNA: TGTGCCAGCAGCGCTGACAGGGTGGATAACTATGGCTACACCTTC
CDR3 protein: CASSADRVDNYGYTF

clone size: .
V gene: TRBV5-6
J gene: TRBJ2-1
D gene: .
CDR3 DNA: TGTGCCAGCAGCTTGTATCGGGGCCTAAACAATGAGCAGTTCTTC
CDR3 protein: CASSLYRGLNNEQFF

clone size: once
V gene: TRBV13
J gene: TRBJ2-2
D gene: .
CDR3 DNA: TGTGCCAGCAGCCCAGGACTTCGGAAGGCCGGGGAGCTGTTTTTT
CDR3 protein: CASSPGLRKAGELFF

clone size: .
V gene: TRBV30
J gene: TRBJ2-1
D gene: TRBD2
CDR3 DNA: TGTGCCTGGAGGGCCACTAGCGGGAGCTCCTACAATGAGCAGTTCTTC
CDR3 protein: CAWRATSGSSYNEQFF

clone size: .
V gene: TRBV6-5
J gene: TRBJ2-1
D gene: TRBD2
CDR3 DNA: TGTGCCAGCAGTTTCCTAGCGGGAGTAACAGATGAGCAGTTCTTC
CDR3 protein: CASSFLAGVTDEQFF

clone size: .
V gene: TRBV6-5
J gene: TRBJ2-2
D gene: .
CDR3 DNA: TGTGCCAGCAGTCTTGCCAGGGGCACCGGGGAGCTGTTTTTT
CDR3 protein: CASSLARGTGELFF

clone size: .
V gene: TRBV20-1
J gene: TRBJ2-1
D gene: .
CDR3 DNA: TGCAGTGCTAGGGGCCCAATAGTGGGGGAGTGGGGGAATGAGCAGTTCTTC
CDR3 protein: CSARGPIVGEWGNEQFF

clone size: .
V gene: TRBV30
J gene: TRBJ1-2
D gene: TRBD1
CDR3 DNA: TGTGCCTGCCTACAGGGGACCATCTATGGCTACACCTTC
CDR3 protein: CACLQGTIYGYTF

clone size: .
V gene: TRBV7-9
J gene: TRBJ1-1
D gene: .
CDR3 DNA: TGTGCCAGCAGCGCTGCGCAGGGGAACACTGAAGCTTTCTTT
CDR3 protein: CASSAAQGNTEAFF

clone size: .
V gene: TRBV13
J gene: TRBJ2-5
D gene: TRBD2
CDR3 DNA: TGTGCCAGCAGCTTACGGCCTAGCGGTCAAGAGACCCAGTACTTC
CDR3 protein: CASSLRPSGQETQYF